This T cell receptor (beta chain) comes out of a study of shared clonotypes between healthy human individuals. TCRdb's copy holds only in-frame clones and misses some; the assay was immunoSEQ multiplex PCR. The sample yields 2 million to 2.5 million clones, 92% seen once. V shed 5 bases, J shed 3 bases, and the junction held 7 bases outside the gene matches. CDR3 size: 15 residues. Looked up from germline, CDR1 is MDHEN and CDR2 is SYDVKM. The TCR originated in a man aged 18-30 years in good health. Some clones in this sample may be carry-over from other donors' samples. The chain has TRBV28 and TRBJ2-7; 10 bases are a match to TRBD1. Material for sequencing was naive CD4+ T cells from PBMCs. Subset reported: CD45RA+ positively selected. The CDR3 here is CASSLGQGLIYEQYF. Here the CDR3 DNA reads TGTGCCAGCAGTCTGGGACAGGGGCTGATCTACGAGCAGTACTTC. The full variable domain, rest sourced from reference TRBV28 and TRBJ2-7, is DVKVTQSSRYLVKRTGEKVFLECVQDMDHENMFWYRQDPGLGLRLIYFSYDVKMKEKGDIPEGYSVSREKKERFSLILESASTNQTSMYLCASSLGQGLIYEQYFGPGTRLTVT.